One sample yielded the 8 T cell receptor beta chains listed below, sequenced in a study of control samples from healthy donors and cancer patients. Sequencing was performed with immunoSEQ multiplex PCR; in TCRdb, only in-frame clones are kept and a portion is missing. The repertoire has 100,000 to 150,000 clones, 85% to 95% of them found once; the top ten carry 0.58%. Sequencing was performed on PBMCs. These receptors were obtained from an elderly man with head and neck cancer.

This rearrangement joins TRBV7-9 to TRBJ1-2; 9 nucleotides match TRBD1. The CDR3 covers 14 residues. The V segment lost 4 bases and the J segment 6 bases; nucleotides outside the gene matches: 6. Per germline, CDR1 SEHNR and CDR2 FQNEAQ (reference sequence). CDR3 sequence: CASSSPGTGNGYTF. CDR3 DNA sequence: TGTGCCAGCAGCTCCCCCGGGACAGGGAATGGCTACACCTTC.

The chain recombines TRBV27 with TRBJ1-1; unclear D gene. CDR3 size: 15 residues. Germline V gene data show CDR1 as MNHEY and CDR2 as SMNVEV (reference sequence). V gave up 0 bases and J gave up 0 bases, with 8 bases separating them. The CDR3 is CASSLSGSLNTEAFF. CDR3 in DNA: TGTGCCAGCAGTTTATCAGGGAGCCTGAACACTGAAGCTTTCTTT.

The chain employs TRBV30 and TRBJ2-7; D is unclear. The CDR3 is made up of 11 amino acids. V lost 2 bases, J lost 5 bases, and 7 bases lay in between. Looked up from germline, CDR1 is GTSNPN and CDR2 is SVGIG (reference sequence). In nucleotides, the CDR3 is TGTGCCTGGAGTTTCTCTCACGAGCAGTACTTC. It is translated as CAWSFSHEQYF.

The genes are TRBV10-1 and TRBJ2-7; D possibly corresponds to TRBD1 (6 bases). CDR1 is WNHNN, CDR2 SYGVQD, per germline (reference sequence). Trimming pared 3 bases from V and 7 bases from J, leaving 22 bases between. The CDR3 consists of 16 residues. CDR3 protein: CASSEGGRQGGWEQYF. The CDR3 coding sequence is TGCGCCAGCAGTGAAGGGGGAAGGCAGGGCGGATGGGAGCAGTACTTC.

This chain joins TRBV9 and TRBJ1-6; no reliable D call. V shed 3 bases and J shed 9 bases, with 19 bases lying between them. Germline loops: CDR1 SGDLS, CDR2 YYNGEE. The CDR3 is 16 amino acids. CDR3 residues: CASSANSGPASSPLHF. CDR3 coding DNA: TGTGCCAGCAGCGCAAACTCCGGGCCAGCCAGTTCACCCCTCCACTTT.

This clone is a singleton in its sample. This chain links TRBV6-5 with TRBJ2-1; D gene unclear. The V end was cut by 2 bases, the J end by 1 base, with 6 bases between. The CDR3 spans 14 residues. CDR1 and CDR2 (germline): MNHEY, SVGAGI. CDR3 DNA sequence: TGTGCCAGCAGTTACCCCGGGTCCTACAATGAGCAGTTCTTC. Translated, it gives CASSYPGSYNEQFF.

Only one count was recorded for this clone. In DNA form, the CDR3 reads TGCGCCAGCAGCTTTGAAGGACAGGGAAACACCATATATTTT. Translation gives CASSFEGQGNTIYF. The chain joins TRBV5-1 to TRBJ1-3, with a tentative D call TRBD1 (6 bases). Trimming pared 2 bases from V and 4 bases from J, leaving 10 bases between. The germline gives CDR1 SGHRS, CDR2 YFSETQ. This CDR3 has 14 residues.

The gene calls are TRBV4-2 and TRBJ2-7, with D perhaps TRBD1 (8 bases). The CDR3 totals 15 residues. Germline CDR1 reads LGHNA; CDR2 reads YNFKEQ. V lost 0 bases, J lost 5 bases, and 14 bases lay in between. CDR3 region: CASSQEVTGGDEQYF. CDR3 bases: TGTGCCAGCAGCCAAGAGGTCACAGGGGGGGACGAGCAGTACTTC.